This paragraph covers one TCR beta chain sequence. This entry comes from a study of blood T cell repertoires in COVID-19. Study information: Acute-phase and convalescent COVID-19 samples originated in the United States, Italy and Spain.

In the study's own analysis: Counts of nucleated cells, estimated from reference gene primer amplification, were obtained. Method: immunoSEQ multiplex PCR; TCRdb's copy keeps in-frame clones and lacks some. Clone size and the V and J calls come from that table; the DNA yielded D and trimming. The sample has some 400,000 clones, about 87% seen once. Trimming cost V 1 base and J 2 bases, with 11 bases left between them. The CDR3 has 15 amino acids. Germline assignment: CDR1 SGHTA and CDR2 FQGNSA. This sequence originates from a young woman with COVID-19, enrolled during active disease. The rearrangement uses TRBV7-2 and TRBJ1-2, with D possibly being TRBD1 (5 bases). The sequenced sample consisted of peripheral blood. As DNA, the CDR3 is TGTGCCAGCAGCTTAGTGGGGGAGGCGAACTATGGCTACACCTTC. It codes for CASSLVGEANYGYTF.